These T cell receptor beta chains were read from a single sample in a study of radiation and T cells in renal cell carcinoma. TCRdb's copy holds only in-frame clones and misses some; the assay was immunoSEQ multiplex PCR. This table has 14,000 to 15,000 clones, approximately 60% appearing once. The material sequenced was tumor tissue, taken from a patient whose treatment was nephrectomy without radiotherapy. The receptors derive from a man aged 55 to 70 with renal cell carcinoma. CDR3s include the opening cysteine and the closing phenylalanine or tryptophan. The D gene is left open where the match is weak. Clone size is shown for a subset of rows, as once, few, many or a class of expanded clone.

TRBV5-3	TRBJ1-4	19	-	-	CARSFVRGPPFPTNEKLFF	TGTGCCAGAAGCTTCGTCCGGGGCCCGCCCTTTCCAACTAATGAAAAACTGTTTTTT
TRBV2	TRBJ1-5	12	-	-	CASRGSNQPQHF	TGTGCCAGCAGGGGGAGCAATCAGCCCCAGCATTTT
TRBV30	TRBJ1-5	13	few	-	CAWSEGHNQPQHF	TGTGCCTGGAGTGAGGGTCACAATCAGCCCCAGCATTTT
TRBV9	TRBJ2-7	15	-	-	CASSPHETPELQQYF	TGTGCCAGCAGCCCCCACGAGACCCCAGAATTGCAGCAGTACTTC
TRBV27	TRBJ2-3	15	few	TRBD2	CASSRPTSSADTQYF	TGTGCCAGCAGTCGGCCGACTAGCTCCGCAGATACGCAGTATTTT
TRBV20-1	TRBJ1-2	11	-	-	CSAPVAAGYTF	TGCAGTGCCCCGGTAGCAGCTGGCTACACCTTC
TRBV14	TRBJ2-5	16	once	-	CASSQSGWVKQETQYF	TGTGCCAGCAGCCAGAGCGGATGGGTTAAACAAGAGACCCAGTACTTC
TRBV2	TRBJ1-1	14	-	-	CASSERQGNTEAFF	TGTGCCAGCAGTGAAAGGCAAGGGAACACTGAAGCTTTCTTT
TRBV14	TRBJ2-1	15	-	-	CASSPRDPSYNEQFF	TGTGCCAGCAGCCCCCGGGACCCATCCTACAATGAGCAGTTCTTC
TRBV4-1	TRBJ2-7	14	-	-	CASSQARAGYEQYF	TGCGCCAGCAGCCAGGCCCGGGCAGGGTACGAGCAGTACTTC
TRBV7-9	TRBJ2-3	14	-	TRBD2	CASSHGLDGDTQYF	TGTGCCAGCAGCCACGGACTAGATGGAGATACGCAGTATTTT